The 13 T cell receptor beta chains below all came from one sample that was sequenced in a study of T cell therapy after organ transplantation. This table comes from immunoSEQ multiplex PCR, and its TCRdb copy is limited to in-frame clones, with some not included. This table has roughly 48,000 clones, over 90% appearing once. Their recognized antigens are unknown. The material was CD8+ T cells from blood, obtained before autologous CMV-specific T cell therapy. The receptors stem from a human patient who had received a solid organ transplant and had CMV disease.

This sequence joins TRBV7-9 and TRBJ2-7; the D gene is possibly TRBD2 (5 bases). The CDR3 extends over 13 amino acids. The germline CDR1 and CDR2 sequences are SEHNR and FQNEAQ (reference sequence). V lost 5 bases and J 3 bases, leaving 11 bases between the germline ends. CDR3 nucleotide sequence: TGTGCCAGCAGCCCGGGATGGGGCTACGAGCAGTACTTC. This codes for CASSPGWGYEQYF.

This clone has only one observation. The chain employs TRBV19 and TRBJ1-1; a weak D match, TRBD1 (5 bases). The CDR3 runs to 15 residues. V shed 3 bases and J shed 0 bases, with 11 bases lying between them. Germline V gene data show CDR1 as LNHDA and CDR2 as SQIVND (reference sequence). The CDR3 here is CASSIGADMNTEAFF. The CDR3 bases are TGTGCCAGTAGTATCGGGGCGGACATGAACACTGAAGCTTTCTTT.

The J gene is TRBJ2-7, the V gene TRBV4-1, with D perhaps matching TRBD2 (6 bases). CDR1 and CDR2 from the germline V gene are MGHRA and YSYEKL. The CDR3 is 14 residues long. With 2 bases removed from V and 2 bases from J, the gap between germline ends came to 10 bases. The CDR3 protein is CASSQKRAAYEQYF. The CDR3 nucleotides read TGCGCCAGCAGCCAAAAGCGGGCAGCCTACGAGCAGTACTTC.

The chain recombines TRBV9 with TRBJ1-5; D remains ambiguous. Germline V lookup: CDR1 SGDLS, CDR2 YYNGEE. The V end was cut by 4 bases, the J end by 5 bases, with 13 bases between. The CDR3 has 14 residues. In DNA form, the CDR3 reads TGTGCCAGCAGCACCCGGGGTCTGGATCAGCCCCAGCATTTT. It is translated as CASSTRGLDQPQHF.

The CDR3: CASSWTSGTREGGYEQYF. The CDR3 nucleotides read TGTGCCAGCAGTTGGACTAGCGGGACCCGAGAGGGGGGATACGAGCAGTACTTC. The chain has TRBV7-2 and TRBJ2-7; 12 nucleotides agree with TRBD2. The germline gives CDR1 SGHTA, CDR2 FQGNSA. V lost 6 bases to trimming and J lost 4 bases; unmatched junction nucleotides: 16. This CDR3 contains 18 residues.

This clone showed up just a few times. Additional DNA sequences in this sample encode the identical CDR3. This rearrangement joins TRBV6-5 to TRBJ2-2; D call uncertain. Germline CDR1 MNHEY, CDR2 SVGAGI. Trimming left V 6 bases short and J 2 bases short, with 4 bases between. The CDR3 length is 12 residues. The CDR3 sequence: CASRTNTGELFF. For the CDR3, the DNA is TGTGCCAGCAGAACTAACACCGGGGAGCTGTTTTTT.

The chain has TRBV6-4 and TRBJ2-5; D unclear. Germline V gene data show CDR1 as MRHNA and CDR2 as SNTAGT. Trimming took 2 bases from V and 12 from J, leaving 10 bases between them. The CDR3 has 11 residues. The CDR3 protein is CASSDPRDKYF. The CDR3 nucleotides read TGTGCCAGCAGTGACCCCCGCGACAAGTACTTC.

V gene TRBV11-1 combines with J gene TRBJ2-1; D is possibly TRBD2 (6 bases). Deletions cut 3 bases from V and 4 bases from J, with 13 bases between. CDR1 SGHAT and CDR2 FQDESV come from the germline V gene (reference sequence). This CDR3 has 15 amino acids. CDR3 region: CASSLFSGAYNEQFF. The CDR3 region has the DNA TGTGCCAGCAGCTTGTTTAGCGGAGCATACAATGAGCAGTTCTTC.

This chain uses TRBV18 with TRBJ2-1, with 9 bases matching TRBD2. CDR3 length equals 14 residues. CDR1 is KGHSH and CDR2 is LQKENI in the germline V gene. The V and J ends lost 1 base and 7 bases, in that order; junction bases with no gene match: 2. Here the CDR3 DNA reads TGTGCCAGCTCACCACTAGCGGGGGCAAATGAGCAGTTCTTC. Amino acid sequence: CASSPLAGANEQFF.

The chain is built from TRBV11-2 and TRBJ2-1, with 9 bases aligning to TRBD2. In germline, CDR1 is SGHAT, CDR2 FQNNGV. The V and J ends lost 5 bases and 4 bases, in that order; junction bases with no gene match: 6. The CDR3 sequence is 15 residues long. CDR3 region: CASSPGTSRYNEQFF. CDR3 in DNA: TGTGCCAGCAGCCCGGGGACTAGCCGTTACAATGAGCAGTTCTTC.

CDR3 in DNA: TGTGCCAGCAGTTCGGGAGGGAACACCGGGGAGCTGTTTTTT. Protein: CASSSGGNTGELFF. The gene calls are TRBV6-5 and TRBJ2-2; TRBD2 aligns across 7 bases. The V gene end was trimmed by 4 bases and the J gene end by 1 base; junction bases not matched to a gene: 0. Germline assignment: CDR1 MNHEY and CDR2 SVGAGI. This CDR3 is built from 14 residues.

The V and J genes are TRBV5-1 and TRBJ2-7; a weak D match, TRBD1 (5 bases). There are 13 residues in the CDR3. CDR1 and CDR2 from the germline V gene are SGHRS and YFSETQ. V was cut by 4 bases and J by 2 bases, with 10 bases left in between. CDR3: CASSQGATYEQYF. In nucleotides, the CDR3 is TGCGCCAGCAGCCAGGGTGCAACCTACGAGCAGTACTTC.

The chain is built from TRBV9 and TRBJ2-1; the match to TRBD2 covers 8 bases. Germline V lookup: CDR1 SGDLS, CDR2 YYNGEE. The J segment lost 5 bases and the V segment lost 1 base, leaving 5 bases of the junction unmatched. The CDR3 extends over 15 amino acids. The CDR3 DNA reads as TGTGCCAGCAGCGTATCCAGCGGGGGCCACAATGAGCAGTTCTTC. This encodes CASSVSSGGHNEQFF.